One sample yielded the 3 T cell receptor beta chains listed below, sequenced in a study of blood T cell repertoires in COVID-19. Method: immunoSEQ multiplex PCR; TCRdb's copy keeps in-frame clones and lacks some. The table includes fewer than 90,000 clones, approximately 84% detected once. Material for sequencing was peripheral blood. All receptors derive from an older man with acute or convalescent COVID-19.

The V gene is TRBV5-8, the J gene TRBJ2-3; 13 nucleotides match TRBD2. This CDR3 spans 16 amino acids. Looked up from germline, CDR1 is SGHTS and CDR2 is YDEGEE. With 4 bases clipped from V and 5 bases from J, the junction kept 7 bases outside the gene matches. CDR3 coding DNA: TGTGCCAGCAGCGTACTAGCGGGGGGGCTTGGAGATACGCAGTATTTT. Protein sequence: CASSVLAGGLGDTQYF. Full variable domain (outside the CDR3, taken from reference TRBV5-8 and TRBJ2-3): EAGVTQSPTHLIKTRGQQATLRCSPISGHTSVYWYQQALGLGLQFLLWYDEGEERNRGNFPPRFSGRQFPNYSSELNVNALELEDSALYLCASSVLAGGLGDTQYFGPGTRLTVL.

This sequence joins TRBV9 and TRBJ2-2, with 7 bases that match TRBD2. This CDR3 region has 17 residues. Germline CDR1 reads SGDLS; CDR2 reads YYNGEE. With 3 bases clipped from V and 2 bases from J, the junction kept 10 bases outside the gene matches. The CDR3 DNA sequence: TGTGCCAGCAGCGCCACTCCTAGCGGCACAAACACCGGGGAGCTGTTTTTT. Its protein product is CASSATPSGTNTGELFF.

The chain uses TRBV19 and TRBJ2-1; D is perhaps TRBD2 (5 bases). The V gene's germline CDR1 is LNHDA and CDR2 SQIVND (reference sequence). The CDR3 is 12 residues long. The V end was cut by 9 bases, the J end by 4 bases, with 10 bases between. The CDR3 nucleotides read TGTGCCAGCACCGGACTGTACAATGAGCAGTTCTTC. This sequence encodes CASTGLYNEQFF.